Detailed here is one T cell receptor (beta chain). This clonotype was recorded only once. This clone's antigen is unknown. Base qualities were left out, and no much larger clone turns up one base away. A read on its own is weak evidence. RNA was extracted with the RNeasy kit and roughly 0.45 to 1 ug was reverse transcribed using random hexamers. The immunoSEQ multiplex PCR assay, covering 54 Vbeta and 13 Jbeta segments, was used to amplify TCR beta CDR3 regions. PCR amplification bias was corrected using a synthetic template baseline for primer optimization and computational correction. The source study handled its data this way. Reads were assigned to V, D and J genes according to IMGT and analyzed in immunoSEQ Analyzer, with only productive sequences retained. Clonality was calculated as one minus the Shannon entropy normalized by log2 of the number of productive unique sequences. Public and private clones were assessed among the 100 most prevalent clones of each patient and control. A clone was defined as Susac-specific if it was absent from the healthy and MS cohorts, from more than 850 published viral clones and from other ImmuneACCESS disease sequences. The raw public data were reprocessed by TCRdb itself: fastp quality trimming at Q25, MiXCR clonotype calling, in-frame beta chains only. Rows matching on CDR3 protein sequence are summarized as one entry with the most common DNA and genes. TCRdb, not the original authors, processed these V and J calls. In all, the sample holds some 180,000 distinct CDR3 sequences, and around 96% of those were seen once. 0.085% to 0.12% of the sample lies in the top ten.

High-throughput TCR beta sequencing profiled peripheral blood CD8+ and CD4+ T cells from healthy donors, Susac syndrome patients and multiple sclerosis patients. Healthy donors were included as age- and sex-matched controls. Bulk CD8+ and CD4+ T cells were purified magnetically by negative isolation, whereas CD8+ TEMRA cells were enriched by FACS. Blood was collected in EDTA tubes and processed within 24 hours, with PBMCs isolated through density gradient centrifugation. PBMCs intended for TCR sequencing were cryopreserved in liquid nitrogen and thawed later in a water bath at 37 degrees C. A purity of at least 90% was achieved for sorted or isolated CD4+, CD8+ and CD8+ TEMRA cells. This specimen belongs to a study of CD8 T cells in Susac syndrome (dated by TCRdb to the late 2010s). With respect to the entire study: Repertoire sequencing was used to test whether CD8+ T cell activation and differentiation in Susac syndrome was antigen driven.

The investigation overall reported the following: The TCR sequencing and HLA analysis was acknowledged to have included a relatively small number of individuals.

The germline V gene provides CDR1 SGHDN and CDR2 FVKESK. Trimming removed 4 bases from V and 7 bases from J; the gene matches leave 3 bases unexplained. There are 13 amino acids in the CDR3, from cysteine to phenylalanine inclusive. Only the CDR3 portion is preserved as DNA: 39 bases, with reading frame beginning at the first base. Sequenced sample: CD4+ T cells from PBMCs. The chain was built from TRBV14 and TRBJ2-2, with 7 middle bases fitting TRBD1. The clonotype comes from a human donor in good health. The nucleotide sequence reads as follows: TGTGCCAGCAGCCCGACAGGGATCGGGGAGCTGTTTTTT. It translates as CASSPTGIGELFF. With the portions outside the CDR3 filled from the reference TRBV14 and TRBJ2-2 genes, the complete variable region becomes EAGVTQFPSHSVIEKGQTVTLRCDPISGHDNLYWYRRVMGKEIKFLLHFVKESKQDESGMPNNRFLAERTGGTYSTLKVQPAELEDSGVYFCASSPTGIGELFFGEGSRLTVL.